Listed here are 27 T cell receptor beta chains from one sample, sequenced in a study of blood T cell repertoires in COVID-19. Clones were read by immunoSEQ multiplex PCR, and TCRdb kept only the in-frame ones, dropping some. The table shows 180,000 or so clones, with less than 90% occurring only once. The sample comprised peripheral blood. Receptors originate from a woman in her fifties or sixties with COVID-19, enrolled during active disease.

The CDR3 loop reads CSASVGTHLTDTQYF. The CDR3 DNA sequence: TGCAGTGCTAGTGTCGGGACTCACCTCACAGATACGCAGTATTTT. The chain uses TRBV20-1 and TRBJ2-3; a possible D gene is TRBD2 (6 bases). V was shortened by 3 bases and J by 2 bases, with 15 bases between the two germline ends. The CDR3 has 15 residues. CDR1 and CDR2 (germline): DFQATT, SNEGSKA (reference sequence).

The genes are TRBV18 and TRBJ2-5; D may be TRBD2 (6 bases). Per germline, CDR1 KGHSH and CDR2 LQKENI. V was cut by 6 bases and J by 7 bases, with 21 bases left in between. This CDR3 has 15 amino acids. CDR3 in amino acids: CASSPGATGSGTQYF. The CDR3 DNA sequence: TGTGCCAGCTCTCCGGGAGCCACGGGGAGTGGGACCCAGTACTTC.

This chain joins TRBV19 and TRBJ1-1, with D tentatively TRBD1 (5 bases). Germline V gives CDR1 LNHDA, CDR2 SQIVND (reference sequence). The CDR3 covers 14 residues. Deletions cut 5 bases from V and 10 bases from J, with 20 bases between. The CDR3: CASSPSQQAGTAFF. The CDR3 DNA follows: TGTGCCAGTAGTCCCTCTCAGCAGGCGGGGACAGCTTTCTTT.

The CDR3 nucleotides read TGTGCCAGCAGCTTAGTAGCGGGCAGGAATACGCAGTATTTT. Its translation is CASSLVAGRNTQYF. The chain employs TRBV7-2 and TRBJ2-3; TRBD2 matches 7 bases. This CDR3 has 14 residues. J gave up 7 bases and V 1 base, and 5 bases lay outside the gene matches. Germline loops: CDR1 SGHTA, CDR2 FQGNSA.

The chain is built from TRBV29-1 and TRBJ2-2; the match to TRBD2 covers 9 bases. The length of the CDR3 is 13 residues. The V gene's germline CDR1 is SQVTM and CDR2 ANQGSEA. CDR3 nucleotide sequence: TGCACAGCCCTAGCGGGACCCACCGGGGAGCTGTTTTTT. Translation gives CTALAGPTGELFF.

The V gene is TRBV5-1, the J gene TRBJ2-3; weak D call: TRBD2 (6 bases). The CDR3 has 13 amino acids. Trimming cost V 6 bases and J 0 bases, with 8 bases left between them. The germline V gene has CDR1 SGHRS and CDR2 YFSETQ. CDR3 nucleotide sequence: TGCGCCAGCAATGGGGGGAGCACAGATACGCAGTATTTT. The encoded protein is CASNGGSTDTQYF.

This clone is a singleton in its sample. V usage is TRBV7-2 and J usage is TRBJ1-2; a possible D gene is TRBD1 (6 bases). Germline V gene sequence: CDR1 SGHTA, CDR2 FQGNSA. The germline V and J ends were trimmed by 0 bases and 5 bases, with 13 bases remaining between them. This CDR3 spans 15 amino acids. CDR3 sequence (DNA): TGTGCCAGCAGCTTAGCGATAACAGGGTTTTATGGCTACACCTTC. Amino acids: CASSLAITGFYGYTF.

This clone was observed a handful of times. The chain employs TRBV4-3 and TRBJ2-7; D might be TRBD2 (6 bases). V dropped 1 base and J dropped 2 bases, with 9 bases sitting between them. The CDR3 is made up of 14 amino acids. Germline CDR1 and CDR2: LGHNA and YSLEER. In DNA form, the CDR3 reads TGCGCCAGCAGCCAAGGAAAGCGGGCCTACGAGCAGTACTTC. It encodes CASSQGKRAYEQYF.

The V call is TRBV11-2, the J call TRBJ2-3; no reliable D call. In germline, CDR1 is SGHAT, CDR2 FQNNGV. This CDR3 is 13 amino acids long. Trimming pared 0 bases from V and 6 bases from J, leaving 7 bases between. The CDR3 is CASSLDVADTQYF. As DNA, the CDR3 is TGTGCCAGCAGCTTAGACGTGGCCGATACGCAGTATTTT.

The chain links TRBV5-5 to TRBJ2-4; 7 bases line up with TRBD2. The V gene's germline CDR1 is SGHKS and CDR2 YYEKEE (reference sequence). J was trimmed by 0 bases and V by 4 bases; bases with no gene match: 19. The CDR3 consists of 20 residues. The CDR3 sequence is CASSLRGSASGDLAKNIQYF. CDR3 coding DNA: TGTGCCAGCAGCCTACGGGGGTCGGCTAGCGGAGATCTAGCCAAAAACATTCAGTACTTC.

This sequence joins TRBV30 and TRBJ2-7, with D possibly being TRBD2 (6 bases). The germline CDR1 and CDR2 sequences are GTSNPN and SVGIG (reference sequence). Trimming cost V 2 bases and J 3 bases, with 17 bases left between them. This CDR3 contains 15 residues. CDR3 coding DNA: TGTGCCTGGAGTCCCCCCGGACGGCGGGACTACGAGCAGTACTTC. Its protein is CAWSPPGRRDYEQYF.

This clone was counted a few times. One end of the junction does not line up with germline, which may come from a read error. CDR3: CASSLDGPGPEFF. The CDR3 DNA follows: TGTGCCAGCAGCTTAGATGGCCCGGGTCCTGAATTCTTC. The J gene is TRBJ2-7, the V gene TRBV11-3, with D unclear. CDR1 and CDR2 from the germline V gene are SGHNT and YENEEA. The CDR3 spans 13 residues.

This chain connects TRBV6-5 to TRBJ1-4; the D gene is possibly TRBD1 (6 bases). From germline, CDR1 is MNHEY and CDR2 SVGAGI. Trimming removed 6 bases from V and 3 bases from J, with 11 bases in between. This CDR3 is 14 amino acids long. The CDR3 reads CASSTGTPNEKLFF. The CDR3 nucleotides read TGTGCCAGCAGCACAGGGACCCCTAATGAAAAACTGTTTTTT.

The chain is built from TRBV14 and TRBJ2-1; TRBD2 matches 8 bases. The CDR3 is 15 amino acids. Germline V gene lookup returns CDR1 SGHDN and CDR2 FVKESK. V dropped 5 bases and J dropped 8; count of bases not matched to a gene: 11. The CDR3 DNA is TGTGCCAGCAGCTATCTTGGACTAGCAGCTCATGAGCAGTTCTTC. This translates into CASSYLGLAAHEQFF.

The chain links TRBV5-8 to TRBJ2-7, with 7 bases identical to TRBD1. Per the germline V gene, CDR1 is SGHTS and CDR2 is YDEGEE. The junction had 9 bases not matched to a gene; V was cut back by 3 bases and J by 9 bases. This CDR3 contains 13 residues. The CDR3 protein is CASSWTGLLGQYF. In DNA, the CDR3 is TGTGCCAGCAGCTGGACAGGTCTATTGGGGCAGTACTTC.

The V gene is TRBV7-9, the J gene TRBJ1-2, with TRBD1 as a possible D gene (5 bases). Trimming stripped 5 bases from V and 5 bases from J, with 18 bases between. Per germline, CDR1 SEHNR and CDR2 FQNEAQ (reference sequence). CDR3 length equals 15 residues. CDR3 protein: CASSQSPAGLYGYTF. The DNA for the CDR3 is TGTGCCAGCAGCCAATCCCCCGCAGGGTTATATGGCTACACCTTC.

A remark on this clone: Different DNA sequences within this sample yield the same CDR3. The chain recombines TRBV5-1 with TRBJ1-2, with TRBD1 as a possible D gene (6 bases). V was shortened by 0 bases and J by 2 bases, with 8 bases between the two germline ends. CDR3 length equals 14 residues. Germline V gene lookup returns CDR1 SGHRS and CDR2 YFSETQ. DNA for the CDR3: TGCGCCAGCAGCTTGGCCGGACAGAACTATGGCTACACCTTC. Its translation: CASSLAGQNYGYTF.

The chain employs TRBV7-6 and TRBJ1-2; D gene uncertain. CDR1 is SGHVS and CDR2 is FNYEAQ in the germline V gene. V lost 4 bases to trimming and J lost 6 bases, with 12 bases between them. The CDR3 consists of 13 residues. DNA of the CDR3: TGTGCCAGCAGCTCTCTGGTCGGGGATGGCTACACCTTC. Its protein product is CASSSLVGDGYTF.

V usage is TRBV6-2 or TRBV6-3 and J usage is TRBJ2-1, with 8 bases that match TRBD1. The CDR3 is made up of 12 amino acids. The germline V gene encodes CDR1 MNHEY and CDR2 SVGEGT. Trimming cost V 5 bases and J 6 bases; bases outside gene matches: 0. The CDR3 DNA sequence: TGTGCCAGCAGTGGACAGGGCAATGAGCAGTTCTTC. Translation: CASSGQGNEQFF.

The chain recombines TRBV10-3 with TRBJ1-2; D gene uncertain. Germline values: CDR1 ENHRY, CDR2 SYGVKD. There are 14 residues in the CDR3. V was clipped by 6 bases and J by 3 bases, with 14 bases between them. The CDR3 sequence is CAIRPDYADYGYTF. CDR3 bases: TGTGCCATCAGGCCCGACTACGCTGACTATGGCTACACCTTC.

This clone was counted between two and nine times. The chain links TRBV29-1 to TRBJ1-2, with a tentative D call TRBD1 (6 bases). The germline V gene has CDR1 SQVTM and CDR2 ANQGSEA. The CDR3 is 14 residues long. V lost 5 bases to trimming and J lost 4 bases, with 17 bases between them. CDR3 DNA: TGCAGCGTTATCAGGGGCCAGACTCCCTATGGCTACACCTTC. This codes for CSVIRGQTPYGYTF.

The J gene is TRBJ1-5, the V gene TRBV5-6; D gene unclear. With 1 base removed from V and 4 bases from J, the gap between germline ends came to 9 bases. This CDR3 region has 14 residues. Germline V CDR1 and CDR2: SGHDT, YYEEEE. CDR3 region: CASSLPGRNQPQHF. The CDR3 coding sequence is TGTGCCAGCAGCTTGCCGGGAAGGAATCAGCCCCAGCATTTT.

CDR3 amino acids: CASSGPTGLYGYTF. CDR3 sequence (DNA): TGCGCCAGCAGTGGGCCGACAGGACTCTATGGCTACACCTTC. The V call is TRBV10-2, the J call TRBJ1-2; possibly TRBD1 for D (6 bases). Looked up from germline, CDR1 is WSHSY and CDR2 is SAAADI. This CDR3 is built from 14 residues. Trimming shortened V by 4 bases and J by 4 bases, and 13 bases separated the two germline ends.

The rearrangement joins TRBV7-8 to TRBJ1-1, with 7 bases matching TRBD1. Germline values: CDR1 SGHVS, CDR2 FQNEAQ. Trimming at V came to 5 bases and at J to 1 base, leaving 7 bases not matched to a gene. This CDR3 region has 15 residues. CDR3: CASSLTGVRNTEAFF. CDR3 DNA: TGTGCCAGCAGCCTTACAGGGGTTAGGAACACTGAAGCTTTCTTT.

The chain combines TRBV7-8 with TRBJ2-7; TRBD2 matches 8 bases. Germline CDR1 and CDR2: SGHVS and FQNEAQ. This CDR3 region has 15 residues. Losses at the gene ends were 2 bases for V and 2 bases for J; bases not matched to a gene: 5. The CDR3 DNA reads TGTGCCAGCAGCTTAAGCCCGGGAGGGACCTACGAGCAGTACTTC. Its translation: CASSLSPGGTYEQYF.

This chain connects TRBV7-3 to TRBJ2-1; 7 bases agree with TRBD2. Unmatched junction bases numbered 12, after V lost 5 bases and J lost 5 bases. The germline gives CDR1 SGHTA, CDR2 FQGTGA. The CDR3 length is 16 residues. The CDR3: CASSPPGAGVNNEQFF. CDR3 nucleotide sequence: TGTGCCAGCAGCCCCCCCGGCGCGGGAGTGAACAATGAGCAGTTCTTC.

The chain has TRBV18 and TRBJ2-1; D is unresolved. The ends were cut back, 3 bases at V and 9 bases at J, with 9 bases in the middle. The CDR3 is made up of 12 amino acids. The germline CDR1 and CDR2 sequences are KGHSH and LQKENI. CDR3 coding DNA: TGTGCCAGCTCACCTCAGCCGGGTGAGCAGTTCTTC. It translates to CASSPQPGEQFF.